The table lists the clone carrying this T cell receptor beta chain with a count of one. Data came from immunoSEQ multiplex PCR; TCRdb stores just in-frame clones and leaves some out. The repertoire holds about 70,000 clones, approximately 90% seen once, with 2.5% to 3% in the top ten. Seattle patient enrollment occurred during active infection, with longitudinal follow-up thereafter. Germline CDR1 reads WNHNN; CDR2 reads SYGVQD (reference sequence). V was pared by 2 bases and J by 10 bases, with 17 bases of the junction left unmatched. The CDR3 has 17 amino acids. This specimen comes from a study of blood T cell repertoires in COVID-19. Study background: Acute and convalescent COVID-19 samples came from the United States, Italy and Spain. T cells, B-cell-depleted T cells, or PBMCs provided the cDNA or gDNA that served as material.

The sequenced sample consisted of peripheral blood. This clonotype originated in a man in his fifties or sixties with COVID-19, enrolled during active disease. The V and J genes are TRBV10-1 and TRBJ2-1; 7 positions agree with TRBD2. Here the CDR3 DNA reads TGCGCCAGCAGTGAGACCGTTGGGGCGGGAGAAACGGGGGAGCAGTTCTTC. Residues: CASSETVGAGETGEQFF.